This T cell receptor (beta chain) was sequenced in a study of T cell responses to AZD1222 COVID-19 vaccine. Study-level results: Vaccine-associated CD4 TCRs ranged over spike, dominating at 160-218 and 743-854. Mostly white British, mostly female donors; authors suggested clonal diversity may be underestimated. Without day 14 samples, only post-peak T cell repertoires were studied.

Assay: immunoSEQ multiplex PCR; the TCRdb copy retains only in-frame clones and omits some. The repertoire holds some 150,000 clones, about 91% seen once, with 4.4% in the top ten. As to this clone: Its antigen remains unknown.

Germline values: CDR1 LGHDT, CDR2 YNNKEL (reference sequence). The CDR3 loop spans 15 amino acids. V shed 0 bases and J 7 bases; nucleotides not matched to a gene: 6. The specimen was peripheral blood, collected on day 0 of MenACWY control vaccination. The TCR comes from an adult in good health. V usage is TRBV3-1 (or the pseudogene TRBV3-2) and J usage is TRBJ2-7; TRBD2 matches at 10 bases. The CDR3 nucleotides are TGTGCCAGCAGCCAAGAAGTGGCTAGCGGGAGTGAGCAGTACTTC. The encoded protein is CASSQEVASGSEQYF.